The 27 T cell receptor beta chains below come from one sample, sequenced in a study of shared T cell receptors in the human thymus. TCRdb's table, derived via immunoSEQ multiplex PCR, lists solely in-frame clones and lacks some. The data contain 500,000 to 850,000 clones, around 87% of them singletons. These data also featured in a second study, about human thymus T cells.

Specimen: thymocytes. The origin of the receptors is a boy in the first two years of life with a congenital heart defect.

This chain uses TRBV6-1 with TRBJ2-3, with TRBD2 identical over 10 bases. Germline V gene sequence: CDR1 MNHNS, CDR2 SASEGT. The CDR3 has 18 residues. Trimming took 2 bases from V and 4 from J; bases not matched to a gene: 12. CDR3 residues: CASSELYTSGVVADTQYF. The CDR3 nucleotides read TGTGCCAGCAGTGAATTGTATACTAGCGGGGTCGTGGCAGATACGCAGTATTTT.

There are a few counts of this clone. V usage is TRBV2 and J usage is TRBJ1-2; D uncertain. The CDR3 spans 16 residues. Trimming removed 6 bases from V and 4 bases from J, with 21 bases in between. Germline-derived CDR1 and CDR2 are SNHLY and FYNNEI. The CDR3 loop reads CASSSVTPTSLYGYTF. CDR3 sequence (DNA): TGTGCCAGCAGCTCCGTAACACCAACCTCGCTCTATGGCTACACCTTC.

This chain connects TRBV7-7 to TRBJ2-2; 7 nucleotides line up with TRBD1. After removal of 1 base from V and 1 base from J, the junction contained 3 bases not matched to a gene. Per the germline V gene, CDR1 is SSHAT and CDR2 is FNYEAQ (reference sequence). The CDR3 sequence is 16 residues long. The CDR3 nucleotides read TGTGCCAGCAGCTTAGGCCCAGGGGGGAACACCGGGGAGCTGTTTTTT. Translated, it gives CASSLGPGGNTGELFF.

The V call is TRBV7-3, the J call TRBJ1-1, with D perhaps TRBD1 (5 bases). V shed 5 bases and J shed 5 bases, with 12 bases lying between them. The CDR3 spans 13 residues. CDR1 is SGHTA and CDR2 is FQGTGA in the germline V gene. CDR3: CASSIPGQTEAFF. The DNA for the CDR3 is TGTGCCAGCAGCATCCCAGGGCAGACTGAAGCTTTCTTT.

This chain joins TRBV7-9 and TRBJ2-7; 9 nucleotides align to TRBD2. The CDR3 loop spans 19 amino acids. V gave up 5 bases and J gave up 3 bases; unmatched junction bases: 20. Germline lookup yields CDR1 SEHNR and CDR2 FQNEAQ (reference sequence). CDR3: CASSLTFLTASGNNYEQYF. The CDR3 coding sequence is TGTGCCAGCAGCCTGACGTTCCTGACCGCTAGCGGGAACAACTACGAGCAGTACTTC.

The chain recombines TRBV4-3 with TRBJ2-5, with 11 bases matching TRBD2. CDR1 and CDR2 from the germline V gene are LGHNA and YSLEER. The CDR3 spans 17 residues. V trimming: 2 bases; J trimming: 2 bases; junction bases outside the gene matches: 7. The CDR3 is CASSQLPGLAVQETQYF. The DNA for the CDR3 is TGCGCCAGCAGCCAACTCCCGGGACTAGCGGTACAAGAGACCCAGTACTTC.

This clone appeared a few times. The chain employs TRBV30 and TRBJ2-7; 7 bases agree with TRBD1. This CDR3 has 12 amino acids. Germline CDR1 GTSNPN, CDR2 SVGIG (reference sequence). The ends lost 3 bases at V and 6 bases at J; junction bases unmatched: 5. For the CDR3, the DNA is TGTGCCTGGAGACCGAACAGGGGCGAGCAGTACTTC. Its protein product is CAWRPNRGEQYF.

The chain is built from TRBV6-5 and TRBJ1-2; D gene uncertain. The CDR3 is 13 amino acids. CDR1 and CDR2 from the germline V gene are MNHEY and SVGAGI. V lost 5 bases to trimming and J lost 0 bases, with 7 bases between them. The CDR3 nucleotides read TGTGCCAGCAGTAAAACAGCTAACTATGGCTACACCTTC. It yields the protein CASSKTANYGYTF.

This chain uses TRBV28 with TRBJ2-2, with D maybe TRBD1 (6 bases). This CDR3 has 18 residues. V lost 2 bases and J 0 bases, leaving 16 bases between the germline ends. Germline V lookup: CDR1 MDHEN, CDR2 SYDVKM. This CDR3 reads CASSLIRRQVSNTGELFF. The DNA of the CDR3 is TGTGCCAGCAGTTTAATTCGGAGACAGGTGTCGAACACCGGGGAGCTGTTTTTT. Full variable domain (outside the CDR3, taken from reference TRBV28 and TRBJ2-2): DVKVTQSSRYLVKRTGEKVFLECVQDMDHENMFWYRQDPGLGLRLIYFSYDVKMKEKGDIPEGYSVSREKKERFSLILESASTNQTSMYLCASSLIRRQVSNTGELFFGEGSRLTVL.

Note on this clone: Sequence at one end of the junction differs from germline and may be a read error. Other DNA sequences in the sample encode the same CDR3. The chain joins TRBV28 to TRBJ1-6, with a possible D match to TRBD1 (5 bases). Germline V gene lookup returns CDR1 MDHEN and CDR2 SYDVKM. The CDR3 is 23 amino acids. CDR3 loop: CASSLTRRGRNEHKSSYNSPLHF. The CDR3, as DNA: TGTGCCAGCAGTTTAACTCGGCGGGGGAGGAATGAACATAAAAGCTCCTATAATTCCCCCCTCCACTTT.

This clone showed up just once. V and J are TRBV4-3 and TRBJ1-2; D gene unclear. Per germline, CDR1 LGHNA and CDR2 YSLEER. V gave up 0 bases and J gave up 4 bases, with 21 bases separating them. This CDR3 spans 18 amino acids. The CDR3 DNA sequence: TGCGCCAGCAGCCAAGATCTCGTTCCGGCAGTCCAGGCCTATGGCTACACCTTC. Translation: CASSQDLVPAVQAYGYTF.

The chain employs TRBV25-1 and TRBJ2-1; D uncertain. CDR3 size: 13 residues. CDR1 and CDR2 (germline): MGHDK, SYGVNS. Trimming took off 3 bases at V and 3 bases at J, with 6 bases between the two ends. CDR3 region: CASSDPSYNEQFF. The DNA for the CDR3 is TGTGCCAGCAGTGACCCCAGCTACAATGAGCAGTTCTTC.

The chain employs TRBV13 and TRBJ2-6, with TRBD2 identical over 14 bases. Germline values: CDR1 PRHDT, CDR2 FYEKMQ (reference sequence). The CDR3 covers 20 residues. The junction had 4 bases not matched to a gene; V was cut back by 0 bases and J by 0 bases. Written as DNA, the CDR3 is TGTGCCAGCAGCTTAGGTGGGACTAGCGGGGGATGCTCTGGGGCCAACGTCCTGACTTTC. Protein: CASSLGGTSGGCSGANVLTF.

The chain employs TRBV6-1 and TRBJ1-2; a possible D gene is TRBD1 (5 bases). Germline assignment: CDR1 MNHNS and CDR2 SASEGT. The CDR3 contains 13 residues. The V end lost 3 bases, the J end lost 3 bases, and 8 bases lay between the germline ends. The CDR3, as DNA: TGTGCCAGCAGTGAGTGGGGCCACTATGGCTACACCTTC. This encodes CASSEWGHYGYTF.

Here the CDR3 reads CAYIGTANNEQFF. CDR3 coding DNA: TGTGCTTACATCGGGACAGCGAACAATGAGCAGTTCTTC. The chain uses TRBV30 and TRBJ2-1; TRBD1 aligns across 7 bases. Germline CDR1 and CDR2: GTSNPN and SVGIG (reference sequence). The CDR3 sequence is 13 residues long.

The chain recombines TRBV28 with TRBJ2-7; D is unresolved. V was pared by 4 bases and J by 2 bases, with 12 bases between. This CDR3 region has 14 residues. In germline, CDR1 is MDHEN, CDR2 SYDVKM. The CDR3 is CASSSDNGAYEQYF. The CDR3, as DNA: TGTGCCAGCAGTTCCGATAACGGAGCCTACGAGCAGTACTTC.

The V gene is TRBV5-6, the J gene TRBJ2-2; TRBD2 might be the D (5 bases). CDR1 and CDR2 (germline): SGHDT, YYEEEE. There are 15 residues in the CDR3. Deletions cut 1 base from V and 3 bases from J, with 10 bases between. The CDR3 DNA reads TGTGCCAGCAGCTTGTCAGCGGAGGACACCGGGGAGCTGTTTTTT. Translating it yields CASSLSAEDTGELFF.

The CDR3 sequence is CASSRSGGITEAFF. In DNA form, the CDR3 reads TGTGCCAGCAGTCGATCAGGGGGAATCACTGAAGCTTTCTTT. The chain combines TRBV6-5 with TRBJ1-1; 7 bases line up with TRBD1. The CDR3 runs 14 residues. In germline, CDR1 is MNHEY, CDR2 SVGAGI. Trimming cost V 5 bases and J 4 bases; bases outside gene matches: 7.

The gene calls are TRBV28 and TRBJ1-2; 10 positions agree with TRBD1. The germline gives CDR1 MDHEN, CDR2 SYDVKM. This CDR3 is built from 15 residues. After removal of 6 bases from V and 8 bases from J, the junction contained 12 bases not matched to a gene. CDR3 loop: CASRHNLGTGVGYTF. In DNA, the CDR3 is TGTGCCAGCAGGCACAATCTCGGGACAGGGGTCGGCTACACCTTC.

The rearrangement links TRBV5-1 to TRBJ2-6, with D possibly TRBD1 on 6 matching bases. V lost 1 base and J 0 bases, leaving 14 bases between the germline ends. Germline V gene data show CDR1 as SGHRS and CDR2 as YFSETQ. The CDR3 spans 18 residues. The CDR3: CASSLFTGRRSGANVLTF. The CDR3 DNA sequence: TGCGCCAGCAGCTTGTTCACAGGGCGTCGCTCTGGGGCCAACGTCCTGACTTTC. Using reference TRBV5-1 and TRBJ2-6 for the parts outside the CDR3, the full variable domain is KAGVTQTPRYLIKTRGQQVTLSCSPISGHRSVSWYQQTPGQGLQFLFEYFSETQRNKGNFPGRFSGRQFSNSRSEMNVSTLELGDSALYLCASSLFTGRRSGANVLTFGAGSRLTVL.

The rearrangement uses TRBV6-5 and TRBJ1-2, with unresolved D. Germline CDR1 reads MNHEY; CDR2 reads SVGAGI. The CDR3 spans 13 residues. Trimming removed 6 bases from V and 4 bases from J, with 12 bases in between. CDR3 region: CASRSGGSYGYTF. For the CDR3, the DNA is TGTGCCAGCAGAAGTGGCGGGAGCTATGGCTACACCTTC.

The chain couples TRBV28 to TRBJ2-3; 7 nucleotides align to TRBD2. CDR3 length: 15 amino acids. Germline V gene sequence: CDR1 MDHEN, CDR2 SYDVKM. Unmatched junction bases numbered 10, after V lost 5 bases and J lost 5 bases. The CDR3, as DNA: TGTGCCAGCAGTAAGCCGCGGGAGTGGCAAGATACGCAGTATTTT. Translating gives CASSKPREWQDTQYF.

V usage is TRBV14 and J usage is TRBJ1-2, with D unclear. Trimming left V 0 bases short and J 7 bases short, with 12 bases between. Germline V gives CDR1 SGHDN, CDR2 FVKESK. The CDR3 loop spans 14 amino acids. CDR3 in DNA: TGTGCCAGCAGCCAAGAAGAAGCCGTTGGTGGCTACACCTTC. Residues: CASSQEEAVGGYTF.

This clone was seen only a few times. The rearrangement joins TRBV6-6 to TRBJ2-3, with D unclear. V shed 6 bases and J shed 0 bases, with 10 bases lying between them. There are 14 residues in the CDR3. Looked up from germline, CDR1 is MNHNY and CDR2 is SVGAGI (reference sequence). The CDR3 DNA reads as TGTGCCAGCAGAGACTCTTCTAGCACAGATACGCAGTATTTT. Translation gives CASRDSSSTDTQYF.

The chain combines TRBV18 with TRBJ1-5; no clear D gene. The germline CDR1 and CDR2 sequences are KGHSH and LQKENI. The CDR3 consists of 13 residues. Trimming shortened V by 6 bases and J by 3 bases, and 9 bases separated the two germline ends. CDR3 nucleotide sequence: TGTGCCAGCTCCATGGGCAACAATCAGCCCCAGCATTTT. It encodes CASSMGNNQPQHF.

This sequence joins TRBV28 and TRBJ1-5; 7 positions agree with TRBD1. CDR1 and CDR2 (germline): MDHEN, SYDVKM. Unmatched junction bases numbered 8, after V lost 6 bases and J lost 0 bases. The CDR3 runs 16 residues. The CDR3 region has the DNA TGTGCCAGCAGGTGGGATGACAGGGATAGCAATCAGCCCCAGCATTTT. It is translated as CASRWDDRDSNQPQHF.

This clone was recorded a few times. J is TRBJ2-1 and V is TRBV4-3, with 8 positions matching TRBD2. V shed 1 base, J shed 6 bases, and the junction held 5 bases outside the gene matches. Per germline, CDR1 LGHNA and CDR2 YSLEER. The CDR3 has 15 amino acids. The CDR3 spells CASSQADLAGNEQFF. The CDR3 coding sequence is TGCGCCAGCAGCCAAGCAGACCTAGCGGGCAATGAGCAGTTCTTC.